One sample yielded the 9 T cell receptor beta chains listed below, sequenced in a study of vaccination and CD4 T cells after COVID-19. The treatment: roughly 10-day PBMC culture with coronavirus spike peptide pools or control peptides (ViraFEST assay). Which antigens these TCRs recognize remains unknown. Cultured CD4+ T-cell DNA underwent Oncomine TCR Beta short-read sequencing. One entry per CDR3 protein results from TCRdb running MiXCR on the PCR reads. The sample shows over 15,000 distinct CDR3 sequences, under 45% of them seen only once. Source: CD4+ T cells from blood, cultured in vitro, taken after SARS-CoV-2 vaccination. The receptors stem from a human donor who had recovered from COVID-19.

The V and J genes are TRBV2 and TRBJ1-2, with 9 bases identical to TRBD1. This CDR3 has 14 residues. V trimming: 6 bases; J trimming: 4 bases; junction bases outside the gene matches: 6. Looked up from germline, CDR1 is SNHLY and CDR2 is FYNNEI. The CDR3 coding sequence is TGTGCCAGCAGGGAACAGGGGGCGGGCTATGGCTACACCTTC. Translated, it gives CASREQGAGYGYTF. The variable domain in full, with the rest retrieved from reference TRBV2 and TRBJ1-2, is EPEVTQTPSHQVTQMGQEVILRCVPISNHLYFYWYRQILGQKVEFLVSFYNNEISEKSEIFDDQFSVERPDGSNFTLKIRSTKLEDSAMYFCASREQGAGYGYTFGSGTRLTVV.

The chain has TRBV6-2 or TRBV6-3 and TRBJ1-1; 9 nucleotides agree with TRBD1. V was clipped by 4 bases and J by 10 bases; unmatched bases: 7. CDR1 is MNHEY and CDR2 is SVGEGT in the germline V gene. The CDR3 covers 13 residues. The CDR3 bases are TGTGCCAGCAGTTTCACAGGGGGCATTGTAGCTTTCTTT. This translates into CASSFTGGIVAFF.

CDR3 amino acids: CASSSVATRGNQPQHF. The CDR3 DNA is TGTGCCAGCAGTTCAGTAGCCACCCGGGGCAATCAGCCCCAGCATTTT. The V and J genes are TRBV27 and TRBJ1-5; D is unclear. The V gene's germline CDR1 is MNHEY and CDR2 SMNVEV (reference sequence). With 4 bases removed from V and 2 bases from J, the gap between germline ends came to 15 bases. The CDR3 covers 16 residues.

This clonotype was seen only a few times. This chain uses TRBV6-5 with TRBJ2-1, with TRBD1 matching 10 bases. V lost 1 base to trimming and J lost 6 bases; unmatched junction nucleotides: 6. Germline assignment: CDR1 MNHEY and CDR2 SVGAGI. The CDR3 sequence is 16 residues long. The CDR3 region is CASSYYRDRGINEQFF. The CDR3 coding sequence is TGTGCCAGCAGTTACTACCGGGACAGGGGTATCAATGAGCAGTTCTTC.

The rearrangement uses TRBV20-1 and TRBJ2-2, with D uncertain. The CDR3 covers 12 residues. From germline, CDR1 is DFQATT and CDR2 SNEGSKA (reference sequence). V shed 2 bases and J shed 7 bases, with 8 bases lying between them. CDR3 coding DNA: TGCAGTGCTAGACCTCCGAGCGGGGAGCTGTTTTTT. Residues: CSARPPSGELFF.

This sequence joins TRBV28 and TRBJ2-1; TRBD2 matches 10 bases. The CDR3 totals 14 residues. V was clipped by 6 bases and J by 4 bases; unmatched bases: 3. Germline assignment: CDR1 MDHEN and CDR2 SYDVKM. This CDR3 reads CASRRTSGYNEQFF. CDR3 DNA sequence: TGTGCCAGCAGGAGGACTAGCGGTTACAATGAGCAGTTCTTC. The complete variable domain, with remaining parts taken from reference TRBV28 and TRBJ2-1, reads DVKVTQSSRYLVKRTGEKVFLECVQDMDHENMFWYRQDPGLGLRLIYFSYDVKMKEKGDIPEGYSVSREKKERFSLILESASTNQTSMYLCASRRTSGYNEQFFGPGTRLTVL.

The chain carries TRBV5-4 and TRBJ2-5, with D perhaps matching TRBD1 (5 bases). V was cut by 1 base and J by 5 bases, with 12 bases left in between. Germline V gene data show CDR1 as SGHNT and CDR2 as YYREEE (reference sequence). The CDR3 has 14 amino acids. As DNA, the CDR3 is TGTGCCAGCAGCTTGCGCCAGGGCGTGGAGACCCAGTACTTC. Protein: CASSLRQGVETQYF.

The chain links TRBV19 to TRBJ2-3; TRBD2 might be the D (6 bases). The germline V gene encodes CDR1 LNHDA and CDR2 SQIVND (reference sequence). The CDR3 length is 16 residues. V lost 5 bases and J 0 bases, leaving 15 bases between the germline ends. The CDR3 DNA follows: TGTGCCAGTAGTTCCCGGGGTAGCGGTAGCACAGATACGCAGTATTTT. It translates to CASSSRGSGSTDTQYF.

The gene calls are TRBV20-1 and TRBJ1-1; no reliable D call. The germline CDR1 and CDR2 sequences are DFQATT and SNEGSKA (reference sequence). With 3 bases removed from V and 0 bases from J, the gap between germline ends came to 5 bases. This CDR3 spans 12 amino acids. CDR3 coding DNA: TGCAGTGCTAGTCGGATGAACACTGAAGCTTTCTTT. Translation: CSASRMNTEAFF.